A selection of T cell receptor beta chains follows, all from one sample in a study of blood T cells in healthy people across ages. TCRdb passed the 5' RACE reads through MiXCR, listing each CDR3 protein once. The data contain nearly 1 million distinct CDR3 sequences, roughly half of them singletons. The specimen was blood. These receptors all come from a woman aged 55-69 years in good health. The conserved cysteine and the conserved F or W are not part of the CDR3 here. Only part of the rows carry a size: once, few, many, or a class if the clone is expanded.

clone_size	v_call	j_call	cdr3_aa
.	TRBV5-1	TRBJ2-1	ASSPRGQHYNEQF
.	TRBV20-1	TRBJ2-7	SAPTSGRRY
.	TRBV5-1	TRBJ2-7	ASSPRQGAFYEQY
few	TRBV7-9	TRBJ2-1	ASSLFNEQF
.	TRBV12-3/TRBV12-4	TRBJ2-1	ATHEGQGIHEQF
.	TRBV20-1	TRBJ2-2	SAPMAVQNTGELF
few	TRBV7-9	TRBJ2-7	ASSRTSSGPYEQY
few	TRBV28	TRBJ2-7	ASSPLTMLYEQY
.	TRBV12-3/TRBV12-4	TRBJ1-1	ASSTRDRGYTEAF
.	TRBV10-3	TRBJ2-1	AIRPLSGGSDGEQF
.	TRBV6-6	TRBJ1-1	ASSYSGLPQGNTEAF
.	TRBV5-4	TRBJ2-1	ASSLAGQGPSSYNEQF
.	TRBV2	TRBJ2-4	ASSESGRAKNIQY
.	TRBV30	TRBJ2-3	AWTGAGLAATGGKDTQY
.	TRBV30	TRBJ1-4	AWKAGHAEKLF
.	TRBV28	TRBJ2-7	ASNSGTYEQY
.	TRBV7-9	TRBJ2-3	ASSPTDAARTDTQY
.	TRBV4-1	TRBJ2-5	ASSQGLAGTETQY
.	TRBV7-9	TRBJ2-3	ASSLSLAPDADTQY
few	TRBV30	TRBJ2-3	AWSKHGTERTDTQY
few	TRBV14	TRBJ2-3	ASSQRGANPGDTQY
.	TRBV12-3/TRBV12-4	TRBJ1-2	ASSNPGQGLNYDGYT
few	TRBV28	TRBJ2-5	ASSVEGLATETQY
.	TRBV6-1	TRBJ2-1	ASSVNFGASSYNEQF
once	TRBV5-1	TRBJ2-1	ASSRGGGQHNEQF
.	TRBV6-1	TRBJ2-2	ASTGWWTGAKSTGELF
.	TRBV2	TRBJ2-5	ASSPRPSQETQY
hyperexpanded	TRBV20-1	TRBJ2-1	SASQRKGLVNEQF
.	TRBV12-3/TRBV12-4	TRBJ2-7	ASSSVTKGINEQY
many	TRBV29-1	TRBJ2-7	SVVPWTSGSYEQY
many	TRBV29-1	TRBJ2-5	SVASSGRGETQY
.	TRBV5-1	TRBJ2-1	ASSLYGTVGSEQF
.	TRBV14	TRBJ2-5	ASSRQYRETQY
.	TRBV5-1	TRBJ2-5	ASSLGSQGWDEQY
.	TRBV5-5	TRBJ2-1	ATHLAGGYNEQF
.	TRBV12-3/TRBV12-4	TRBJ2-1	ASTAGSSYNEQF
.	TRBV4-3	TRBJ2-3	ASSQSGTGADTQY
.	TRBV5-4	.	ASSALAGGSRNIQY
few	TRBV24-1	TRBJ2-5	ATSDWETQY
few	TRBV27	TRBJ2-7	ASSPTGGGSYEQY
.	TRBV6-2/TRBV6-3	TRBJ2-1	ASSYSMGEGGTSGAYEQF
.	TRBV29-1	TRBJ1-4	SVIATNEKLF
.	TRBV12-3/TRBV12-4	TRBJ2-1	ASSLVGVNEQF
few	TRBV7-9	.	ASSLASWTGVSEQY
.	TRBV6-4	TRBJ1-1	ASRRSGRSEAF
.	TRBV27	TRBJ2-7	ASSPRTGFYSSHEQY
once	TRBV7-9	TRBJ2-3	ASSSPVRGTQY
many	TRBV25-1	TRBJ2-3	ASSPFGDTQY
.	TRBV12-3/TRBV12-4	TRBJ2-7	ASRGWAKGSYEQY
.	TRBV10-3	TRBJ2-7	ATTSGGNEQY
.	TRBV20-1	TRBJ2-1	SARRGRGNNEQF
.	TRBV6-2/TRBV6-3	TRBJ2-7	ASRRTGEQY